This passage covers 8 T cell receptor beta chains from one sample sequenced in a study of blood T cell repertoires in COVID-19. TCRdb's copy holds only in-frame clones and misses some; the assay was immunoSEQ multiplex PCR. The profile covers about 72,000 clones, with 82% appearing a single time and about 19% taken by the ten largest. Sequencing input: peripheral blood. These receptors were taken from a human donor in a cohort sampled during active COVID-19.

The CDR3 spells CASDQRSSYEQYF. In DNA form, the CDR3 reads TGTGCCAGTGATCAGAGGAGCTCCTACGAGCAGTACTTC. V is TRBV6-5 and J is TRBJ2-7; D not resolved. With 9 bases removed from V and 0 bases from J, the gap between germline ends came to 12 bases. This CDR3 region has 13 residues. CDR1 and CDR2 from the germline V gene are MNHEY and SVGAGI.

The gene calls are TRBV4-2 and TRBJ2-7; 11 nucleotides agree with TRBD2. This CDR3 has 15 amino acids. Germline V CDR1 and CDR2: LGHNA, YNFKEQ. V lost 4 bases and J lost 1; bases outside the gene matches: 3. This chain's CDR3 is CASSLRLAGSYEQYF. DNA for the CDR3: TGTGCCAGCAGCCTCCGACTAGCGGGGTCCTACGAGCAGTACTTC.

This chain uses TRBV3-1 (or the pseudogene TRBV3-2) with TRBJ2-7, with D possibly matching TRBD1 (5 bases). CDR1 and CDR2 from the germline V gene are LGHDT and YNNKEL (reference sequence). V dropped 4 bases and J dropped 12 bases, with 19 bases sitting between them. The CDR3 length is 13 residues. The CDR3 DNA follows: TGTGCCAGCAGCCCACGACCTGACAGAATCACGTACTTC. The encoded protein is CASSPRPDRITYF.

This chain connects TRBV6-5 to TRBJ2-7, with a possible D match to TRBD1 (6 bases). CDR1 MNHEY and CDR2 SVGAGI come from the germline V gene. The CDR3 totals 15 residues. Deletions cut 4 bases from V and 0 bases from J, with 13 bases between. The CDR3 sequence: CASSFFGTSSYEQYF. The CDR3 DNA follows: TGTGCCAGCAGTTTTTTTGGGACAAGCTCCTACGAGCAGTACTTC.

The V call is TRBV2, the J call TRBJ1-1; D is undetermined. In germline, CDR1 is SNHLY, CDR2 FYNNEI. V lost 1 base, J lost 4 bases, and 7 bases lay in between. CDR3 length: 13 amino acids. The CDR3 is CASSEGAPTEAFF. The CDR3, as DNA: TGTGCCAGCAGTGAAGGGGCCCCCACTGAAGCTTTCTTT.

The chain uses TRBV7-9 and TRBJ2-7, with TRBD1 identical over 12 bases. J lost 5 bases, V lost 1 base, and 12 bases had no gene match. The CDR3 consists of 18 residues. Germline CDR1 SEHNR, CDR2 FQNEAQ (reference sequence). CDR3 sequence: CASSLVVSSGQGANEQYF. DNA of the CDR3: TGTGCCAGCAGCTTAGTAGTCAGCTCGGGACAGGGGGCTAACGAGCAGTACTTC. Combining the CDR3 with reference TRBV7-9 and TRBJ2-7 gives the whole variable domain DTGVSQNPRHKITKRGQNVTFRCDPISEHNRLYWYRQTLGQGPEFLTYFQNEAQLEKSRLLSDRFSAERPKGSFSTLEIQRTEQGDSAMYLCASSLVVSSGQGANEQYFGPGTRLTVT.

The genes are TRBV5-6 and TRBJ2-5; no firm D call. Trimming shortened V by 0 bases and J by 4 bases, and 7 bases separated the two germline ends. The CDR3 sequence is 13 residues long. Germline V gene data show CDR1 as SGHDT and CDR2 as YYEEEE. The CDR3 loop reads CASSLEAVETQYF. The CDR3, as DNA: TGTGCCAGCAGCTTGGAGGCGGTAGAGACCCAGTACTTC.

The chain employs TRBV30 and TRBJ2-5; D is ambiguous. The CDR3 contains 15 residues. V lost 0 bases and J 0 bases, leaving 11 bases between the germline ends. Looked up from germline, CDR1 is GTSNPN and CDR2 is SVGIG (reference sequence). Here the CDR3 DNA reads TGTGCCTGGAGTGTCCCCCTCCCCGACCAAGAGACCCAGTACTTC. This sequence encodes CAWSVPLPDQETQYF.